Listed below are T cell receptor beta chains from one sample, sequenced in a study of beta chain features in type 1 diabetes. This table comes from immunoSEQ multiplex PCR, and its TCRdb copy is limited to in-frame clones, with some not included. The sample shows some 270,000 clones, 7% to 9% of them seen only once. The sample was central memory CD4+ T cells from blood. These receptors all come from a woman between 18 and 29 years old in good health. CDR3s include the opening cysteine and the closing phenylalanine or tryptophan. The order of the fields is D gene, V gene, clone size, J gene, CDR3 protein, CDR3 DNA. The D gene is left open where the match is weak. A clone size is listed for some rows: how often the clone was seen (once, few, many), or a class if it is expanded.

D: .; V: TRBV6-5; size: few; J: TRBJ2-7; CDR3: CASSYSARGEQYF; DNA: TGTGCCAGCAGTTACTCGGCTAGGGGCGAGCAGTACTTC
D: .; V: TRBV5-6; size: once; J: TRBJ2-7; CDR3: CASSLVGDEQYF; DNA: TGTGCCAGCAGCTTGGTAGGTGACGAGCAGTACTTC
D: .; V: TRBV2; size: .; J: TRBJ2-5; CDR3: CASSAYQETQYF; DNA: TGTGCCAGCTCAGCGTACCAAGAGACCCAGTACTTC
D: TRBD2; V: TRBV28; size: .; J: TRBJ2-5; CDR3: CASRLAGGQETQYF; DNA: TGTGCCAGCAGACTAGCGGGGGGGCAAGAGACCCAGTACTTC
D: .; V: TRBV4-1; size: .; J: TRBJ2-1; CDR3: CASSPERQASSYNEQFF; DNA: TGCGCCAGCAGCCCCGAGAGACAGGCGAGCTCCTACAATGAGCAGTTCTTC
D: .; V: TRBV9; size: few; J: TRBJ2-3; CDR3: CASSVGGTPDTQYF; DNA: TGTGCCAGCAGCGTAGGCGGCACCCCAGATACGCAGTATTTT
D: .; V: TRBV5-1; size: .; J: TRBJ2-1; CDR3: CASSLEGQPLGEQFF; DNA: TGCGCCAGCAGCTTGGAAGGACAGCCTCTCGGTGAGCAGTTCTTC
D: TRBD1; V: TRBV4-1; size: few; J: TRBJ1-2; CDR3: CASSQTGGARYGYTF; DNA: TGCGCCAGCAGCCAGACAGGGGGCGCTCGGTATGGCTACACCTTC
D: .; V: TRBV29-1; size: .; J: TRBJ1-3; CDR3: CSARYTVSGNTIYF; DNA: TGCAGCGCCAGATACACCGTCTCTGGAAACACCATATATTTT
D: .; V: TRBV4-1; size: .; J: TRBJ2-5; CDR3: CASSQDGFGGVQETQYF; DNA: TGCGCCAGCAGCCAAGATGGTTTCGGAGGGGTCCAAGAGACCCAGTACTTC
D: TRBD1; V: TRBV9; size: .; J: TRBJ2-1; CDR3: CASSVTDRGVDEQFF; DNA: TGTGCCAGCAGCGTAACCGACAGGGGGGTCGATGAGCAGTTCTTC
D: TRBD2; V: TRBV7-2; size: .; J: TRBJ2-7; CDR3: CASSLAWTSEYEQYF; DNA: TGTGCCAGCAGCTTAGCTTGGACTAGCGAGTACGAGCAGTACTTC
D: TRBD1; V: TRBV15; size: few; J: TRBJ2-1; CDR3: CATLRDRGYNEQFF; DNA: TGTGCCACCCTCCGGGACAGGGGCTACAATGAGCAGTTCTTC
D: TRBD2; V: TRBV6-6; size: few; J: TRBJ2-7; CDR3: CASSYDAGAEEQYF; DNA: TGTGCCAGCAGTTACGACGCGGGAGCGGAAGAGCAGTACTTC
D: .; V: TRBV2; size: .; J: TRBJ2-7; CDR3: CASSDTVRNYEQYF; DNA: TGTGCCAGCAGTGATACGGTTAGAAACTACGAGCAGTACTTC
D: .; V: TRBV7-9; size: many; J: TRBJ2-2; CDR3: CASSLSRRVRGELFF; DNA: TGTGCCAGCAGCTTGTCAAGGAGGGTTCGCGGGGAGCTGTTTTTT
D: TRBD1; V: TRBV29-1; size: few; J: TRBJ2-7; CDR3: CSVEGGTGADEQYF; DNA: TGCAGCGTTGAGGGTGGGACAGGGGCGGACGAGCAGTACTTC
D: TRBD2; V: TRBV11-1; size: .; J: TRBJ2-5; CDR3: CASRTRREGSETQYF; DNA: TGTGCCAGCAGGACTCGGCGGGAGGGTTCGGAGACCCAGTACTTC
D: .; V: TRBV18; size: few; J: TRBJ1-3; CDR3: CASSTRLGSGNTIYF; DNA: TGTGCCAGCTCGACACGTCTGGGGTCTGGAAACACCATATATTTT
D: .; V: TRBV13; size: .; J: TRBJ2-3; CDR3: CASSSRAVTDTQYF; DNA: TGTGCCAGCAGCTCCCGGGCAGTAACAGATACGCAGTATTTT
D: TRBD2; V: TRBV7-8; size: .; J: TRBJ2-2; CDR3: CASSISGGVTGELFF; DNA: TGTGCCAGCAGCATTAGCGGGGGGGTCACCGGGGAGCTGTTTTTT
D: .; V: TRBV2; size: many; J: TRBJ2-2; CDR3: CASSALPAGELFF; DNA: TGTGCCAGCAGTGCACTCCCCGCCGGGGAGCTGTTTTTT
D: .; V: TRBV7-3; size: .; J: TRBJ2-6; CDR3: CAAPGVSGANVLTF; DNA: TGTGCCGCACCTGGCGTCTCTGGGGCCAACGTCCTGACTTTC
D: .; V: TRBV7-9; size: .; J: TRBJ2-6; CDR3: CASSTLRSSYSGANVLTF; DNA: TGTGCCAGCAGCACCCTACGGTCCTCCTACTCTGGGGCCAACGTCCTGACTTTC
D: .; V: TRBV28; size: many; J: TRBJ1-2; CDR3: CASSAGYGYTF; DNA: TGTGCCAGCAGTGCTGGCTATGGCTACACCTTC
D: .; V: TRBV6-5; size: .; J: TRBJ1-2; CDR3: CASSYSRGPTGGYTF; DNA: TGTGCCAGCAGTTACTCGAGGGGCCCCACGGGAGGCTACACCTTC
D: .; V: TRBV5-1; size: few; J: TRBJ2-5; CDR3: CASSSTGTPQETQYF; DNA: TGCGCCAGCAGCAGCACCGGGACTCCACAAGAGACCCAGTACTTC
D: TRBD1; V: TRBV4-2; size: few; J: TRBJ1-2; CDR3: CASSQESRDRGNGYTF; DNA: TGTGCCAGCAGCCAAGAGTCCCGGGACAGGGGGAATGGCTACACCTTC
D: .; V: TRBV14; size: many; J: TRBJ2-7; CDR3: CASSPKTEQYF; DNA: TGTGCCAGCAGCCCAAAAACCGAGCAGTACTTC
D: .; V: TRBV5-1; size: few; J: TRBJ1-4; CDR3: CASSLTGPDEKLFF; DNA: TGCGCCAGCAGCCTGACAGGACCAGATGAAAAACTGTTTTTT
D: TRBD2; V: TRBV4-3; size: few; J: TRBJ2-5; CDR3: CASSHAPGLAGETQYF; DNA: TGCGCCAGCAGCCACGCGCCGGGACTAGCGGGAGAGACCCAGTACTTC
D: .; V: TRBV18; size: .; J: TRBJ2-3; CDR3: CASSPQGIDTDTQYF; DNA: TGTGCCAGCTCACCACAGGGGATTGACACAGATACGCAGTATTTT
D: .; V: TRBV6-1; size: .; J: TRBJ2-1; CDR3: CASRKGDRAYNEQFF; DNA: TGTGCCAGCAGGAAGGGGGACCGAGCCTACAATGAGCAGTTCTTC
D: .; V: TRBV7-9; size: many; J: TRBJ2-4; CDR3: CASSFATAKRIQYF; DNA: TGTGCCAGCAGCTTCGCGACAGCCAAAAGGATTCAGTACTTC
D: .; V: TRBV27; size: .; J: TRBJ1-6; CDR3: CASSLYREASSPLHF; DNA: TGTGCCAGCAGTTTATACAGGGAGGCGAGTTCACCCCTCCACTTT
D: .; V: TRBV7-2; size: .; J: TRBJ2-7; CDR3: CASSLRGDYRAEQYF; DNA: TGTGCCAGCAGCTTGAGAGGAGATTACCGTGCCGAGCAGTACTTC
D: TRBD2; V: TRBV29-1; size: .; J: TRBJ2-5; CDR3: CSVALAGGQETQYF; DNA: TGCAGCGTTGCGTTAGCGGGGGGGCAAGAGACCCAGTACTTC
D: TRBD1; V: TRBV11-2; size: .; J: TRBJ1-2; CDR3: CASSSLRQGLGYGYTF; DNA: TGTGCCAGCAGCTCGCTACGACAGGGACTAGGCTATGGCTACACCTTC
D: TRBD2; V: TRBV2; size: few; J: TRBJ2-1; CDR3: CASSPSAGGHSDEQFF; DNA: TGTGCCAGCAGCCCTTCAGCGGGAGGTCATTCGGATGAGCAGTTCTTC
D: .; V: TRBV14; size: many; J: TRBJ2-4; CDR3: CASSQTRGLYQYF; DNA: TGTGCCAGCAGCCAAACTAGGGGCTTATACCAGTACTTC
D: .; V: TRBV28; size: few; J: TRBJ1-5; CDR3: CASSLTGARNQPQHF; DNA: TGTGCCAGCAGTTTGACCGGGGCGCGCAATCAGCCCCAGCATTTT
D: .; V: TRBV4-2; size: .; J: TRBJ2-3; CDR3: CASSQVSGSSTDTQYF; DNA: TGTGCCAGCAGCCAAGTTTCGGGGTCTAGCACAGATACGCAGTATTTT
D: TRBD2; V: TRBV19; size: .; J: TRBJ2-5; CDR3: CASKGLAGGETQYF; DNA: TGTGCCAGTAAGGGACTAGCGGGAGGGGAGACCCAGTACTTC
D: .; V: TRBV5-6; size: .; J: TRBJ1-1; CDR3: CASAENWRGNTEAFF; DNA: TGTGCCAGCGCCGAGAACTGGAGAGGGAACACTGAAGCTTTCTTT
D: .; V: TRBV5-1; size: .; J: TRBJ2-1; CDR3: CASSWDSYNEQFF; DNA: TGCGCCAGCAGCTGGGACTCCTACAATGAGCAGTTCTTC
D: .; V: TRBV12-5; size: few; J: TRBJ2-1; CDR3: CASGLGLRSQFF; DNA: TGTGCTAGTGGCCTGGGTCTTCGCAGTCAGTTCTTC
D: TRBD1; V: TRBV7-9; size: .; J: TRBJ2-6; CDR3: CASSFPDRVSSSGANVLTF; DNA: TGTGCCAGCAGCTTCCCGGACAGGGTTTCGTCCTCTGGGGCCAACGTCCTGACTTTC
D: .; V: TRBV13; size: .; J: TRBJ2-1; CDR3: CASSLRNEQFF; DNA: TGTGCCAGCAGCTTACGCAATGAGCAGTTCTTC
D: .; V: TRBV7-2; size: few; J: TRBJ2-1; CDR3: CASSPRSSYNEQFF; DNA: TGTGCCAGCAGCCCTAGGTCCTCCTACAATGAGCAGTTCTTC
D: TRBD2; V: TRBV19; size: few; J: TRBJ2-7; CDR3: CASSPPGGGNYEQYF; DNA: TGTGCCAGTAGCCCCCCCGGGGGGGGGAACTACGAGCAGTACTTC
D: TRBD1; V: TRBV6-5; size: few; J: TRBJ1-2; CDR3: CASGSGTGEGGYTF; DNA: TGTGCCAGCGGATCCGGGACAGGGGAGGGTGGCTACACCTTC
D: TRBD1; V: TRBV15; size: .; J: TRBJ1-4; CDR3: CATSRAGTDEKLFF; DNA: TGTGCCACCAGCAGGGCCGGGACAGACGAAAAACTGTTTTTT
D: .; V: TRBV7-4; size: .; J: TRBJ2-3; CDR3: CASSLGGDPTNTQYF; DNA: TGTGCCAGCAGCTTAGGAGGCGACCCGACCAATACGCAGTATTTT